This T cell receptor beta chain stems from a study of OX40 agonist ivuxolimab in advanced cancers. Study summary: Partial responses occurred in Three dose-escalation patients, one with hepatocellular carcinoma and two with cutaneous melanoma.

As concerns this clone: Sequence at one end of the junction differs from germline and may be a read error.

Generated by immunoSEQ multiplex PCR, the TCRdb table keeps only in-frame clones and is missing some. The sample lists under 50,000 clones; approximately 79% were seen once. Germline-derived CDR1 and CDR2 are SEHNR and FQNEAQ (reference sequence). This CDR3 spans 16 amino acids. The chain uses TRBV7-9 and TRBJ1-3, with D possibly being TRBD1 (6 bases). The TCR was taken from an adult with an advanced solid tumor such as melanoma, head and neck, liver or kidney cancer. The material sequenced was CD4+ or CD8+ T cells sorted from blood, taken in a trial of the OX40 agonist ivuxolimab. CDR3 amino acids: CVSSIRGGLTGNTIYF. The CDR3, as DNA: TGTGTCAGCAGCATCCGAGGGGGGTTAACTGGAAACACCATATATTTT. The full variable domain, rest sourced from reference TRBV7-9 and TRBJ1-3, is DTGVSQNPRHKITKRGQNVTFRCDPISEHNRLYWYRQTLGQGPEFLTYFQNEAQLEKSRLLSDRFSAERPKGSFSTLEIQRTEQGDSAMYLCVSSIRGGLTGNTIYFGEGSWLTVV.